This is a list of T cell receptor beta chains from one sample in a study of cytomegalovirus exposure and HLA in healthy donors. The repertoire was sequenced with immunoSEQ multiplex PCR; TCRdb's copy has only in-frame clones and lacks some. In the table there are about 120,000 clones, about four fifths of which are singletons. Sequencing used PBMCs. The receptors derive from a man between 18 and 29 years old in good health and CMV-seronegative. CDR3s include the opening cysteine and the closing phenylalanine or tryptophan. A D gene is named only where the DNA matches it firmly. Rows may omit the clone size; those that give it use once, few, many or a size class.

clone size | D gene | J gene | V gene | CDR3 protein | CDR3 DNA
. | . | TRBJ1-5 | TRBV27 | CASRGGDSGYQPQHF | TGTGCCAGCAGGGGGGGGGATAGCGGGTATCAGCCCCAGCATTTT
few | . | TRBJ2-3 | TRBV19 | CASSMGWVLALNTDTQYF | TGTGCCAGTAGTATGGGGTGGGTTCTAGCGCTCAACACAGATACGCAGTATTTT
. | TRBD1 | TRBJ1-1 | TRBV5-4 | CASTTQGFNTEAFF | TGTGCCAGCACCACACAGGGGTTCAACACTGAAGCTTTCTTT
. | TRBD1 | TRBJ2-3 | TRBV7-2 | CASSLGQGADTQYF | TGTGCCAGCAGCTTAGGACAGGGGGCAGATACGCAGTATTTT
. | TRBD1 | TRBJ1-1 | TRBV11-1 | CASSLPLDRATEAFF | TGTGCCAGCAGCTTACCATTGGACAGGGCCACTGAAGCTTTCTTT
. | TRBD1 | TRBJ1-2 | TRBV7-9 | CASSLVIGGGRGYGYTF | TGTGCCAGCAGCTTAGTCATCGGGGGCGGCAGGGGGTATGGCTACACCTTC
medium-sized | TRBD1 | TRBJ1-3 | TRBV27 | CASSHTPGGGRAQISGNTIYF | TGTGCCAGCAGCCATACCCCCGGAGGGGGCAGGGCGCAGATCTCTGGAAACACCATATATTTT
. | . | TRBJ2-1 | TRBV9 | CASSGSGQPYNEQFF | TGTGCCAGCAGCGGCTCGGGACAACCTTACAATGAGCAGTTCTTC
. | . | TRBJ2-6 | TRBV27 | CASSLVWASKSGANVLTF | TGTGCCAGCAGTTTAGTTTGGGCGAGCAAGTCGGGGGCCAACGTCCTGACTTTC
few | TRBD1 | TRBJ1-5 | TRBV6-6 | CASSLGQGGQPQHF | TGTGCCAGCAGCTTAGGACAGGGGGGTCAGCCCCAGCATTTT
. | TRBD1 | TRBJ1-1 | TRBV7-9 | CASSPDRGNTEAFF | TGTGCCAGCAGCCCCGACAGGGGGAACACTGAAGCTTTCTTT
. | TRBD1 | TRBJ1-1 | TRBV9 | CASSAVTGTPSTEAFF | TGTGCCAGCAGCGCGGTGACAGGGACCCCTAGCACTGAAGCTTTCTTT
few | . | TRBJ1-2 | TRBV6-5 | CASRVQGLTNYGYTF | TGTGCCAGCAGGGTCCAGGGGCTCACTAACTATGGCTACACCTTC
. | TRBD1 | TRBJ2-5 | TRBV7-9 | CASSLMGQTQETQYF | TGTGCCAGCAGCTTAATGGGACAGACGCAAGAGACCCAGTACTTC
. | . | TRBJ2-7 | TRBV7-8 | CASSLGQTQTYEQYF | TGTGCCAGCAGCTTAGGACAGACACAAACCTACGAGCAGTACTTC
few | . | TRBJ1-5 | TRBV9 | CASSISGTANQPQHF | TGTGCCAGCAGCATTAGCGGGACGGCGAATCAGCCCCAGCATTTT
. | . | TRBJ1-4 | TRBV5-1 | CASRPEVVTEKLFF | TGCGCCAGCAGGCCTGAGGTGGTAACGGAAAAACTGTTTTTT
. | . | TRBJ1-3 | TRBV7-2 | CASSSGHYSGNTIYF | TGTGCCAGCAGCTCCGGCCACTACTCTGGAAACACCATATATTTT
. | . | TRBJ2-7 | TRBV27 | CASMKRGDEQYF | TGTGCCAGCATGAAACGCGGCGACGAGCAGTACTTC
. | TRBD2 | TRBJ2-7 | TRBV29-1 | CSVEASGRDSLEQYF | TGCAGCGTTGAAGCCAGCGGGAGGGACAGTCTCGAGCAGTACTTC
once | . | TRBJ2-1 | TRBV11-2 | CASSLSYRDEQFF | TGTGCCAGCAGCTTATCCTACCGGGATGAGCAGTTCTTC
. | . | TRBJ1-1 | TRBV9 | CASSADSQGNTEAFF | TGTGCCAGCAGCGCCGACAGCCAGGGGAACACTGAAGCTTTCTTT
. | TRBD2 | TRBJ2-1 | TRBV30 | CAWAPLAGSSYNEQFF | TGTGCCTGGGCCCCCTTAGCGGGAAGCTCCTACAATGAGCAGTTCTTC
. | . | TRBJ2-7 | TRBV6-6 | CASSNRDSAYEQYF | TGTGCCAGCAGTAATCGGGACTCCGCCTACGAGCAGTACTTC
. | . | TRBJ2-1 | TRBV7-9 | CASSLVPLVNEQFF | TGTGCCAGCAGCTTAGTTCCACTAGTCAATGAGCAGTTCTTC
. | TRBD2 | TRBJ2-3 | TRBV12-5 | CASGLGTIAGVGWADTQYF | TGTGCTAGTGGTTTGGGGACAATAGCGGGAGTAGGTTGGGCAGATACGCAGTATTTT
. | TRBD2 | TRBJ2-3 | TRBV29-1 | CSSGGLAGTDTQYF | TGCAGCTCAGGGGGACTAGCGGGCACAGATACGCAGTATTTT
once | . | TRBJ1-2 | TRBV7-2 | CASSLMSSGYTF | TGTGCCAGCAGCTTAATGTCCTCTGGCTACACCTTC
. | TRBD2 | TRBJ2-2 | TRBV13 | CASSSPLGRGTGELFF | TGTGCCAGCAGCTCTCCTCTAGGGCGGGGGACCGGGGAGCTGTTTTTT
. | TRBD1 | TRBJ1-5 | TRBV27 | CASRPGTANQPQHF | TGTGCCAGCAGGCCGGGGACAGCTAATCAGCCCCAGCATTTT